The rows below give T cell receptor beta chains drawn from one sample of a study of blood T cell repertoires in COVID-19. Some clones are missing from TCRdb's copy, which holds only in-frame ones; the method was immunoSEQ multiplex PCR. The sample has 90,000 or so clones, approximately 86% seen once. Sequences were obtained from peripheral blood. These receptors originate from a man aged 60-69 years with acute or convalescent COVID-19. The conserved cysteine and the conserved F or W are not part of the CDR3 here. The order of the fields is V gene, D gene, CDR3 length, clone size, CDR3 protein. The D gene is left open where the match is weak. Part of the rows lack a size; the others show once, few, many or a class for expanded clones.

v_call: TRBV10-3
d_call: TRBD2
cdr3_length: 14
clone_size: .
cdr3_aa: AIKGLAGELTDTQY

v_call: TRBV6-1
d_call: .
cdr3_length: 11
clone_size: .
cdr3_aa: ASSEAWRGEQF

v_call: TRBV5-1
d_call: TRBD1
cdr3_length: 11
clone_size: once
cdr3_aa: ASSPDRYTEAF

v_call: TRBV29-1
d_call: .
cdr3_length: 11
clone_size: .
cdr3_aa: SVDASSYNEQF

v_call: TRBV19
d_call: TRBD1
cdr3_length: 13
clone_size: .
cdr3_aa: ASSIRGSGNTEAF

v_call: TRBV27
d_call: TRBD2
cdr3_length: 13
clone_size: .
cdr3_aa: ASSMTSGAYNEQF

v_call: TRBV15
d_call: TRBD1
cdr3_length: 12
clone_size: .
cdr3_aa: ATTNRQGSYGYT

v_call: TRBV23-1
d_call: .
cdr3_length: 12
clone_size: .
cdr3_aa: ASSRTRVLTEAF

v_call: TRBV5-6
d_call: .
cdr3_length: 14
clone_size: .
cdr3_aa: ASSLGSRTENSPLH

v_call: TRBV18
d_call: TRBD1
cdr3_length: 13
clone_size: .
cdr3_aa: ASSPRDRGSDTQY

v_call: TRBV19
d_call: TRBD1
cdr3_length: 15
clone_size: .
cdr3_aa: ASSNGQGASRDYGYT

v_call: TRBV9
d_call: TRBD2
cdr3_length: 13
clone_size: .
cdr3_aa: ASSELAGGRNEQF

v_call: TRBV11-2
d_call: .
cdr3_length: 16
clone_size: .
cdr3_aa: ASSLATLEGRNTGELF

v_call: TRBV5-1
d_call: TRBD1
cdr3_length: 14
clone_size: .
cdr3_aa: ASSLRPGTGEQEQF

v_call: TRBV5-4
d_call: .
cdr3_length: 15
clone_size: .
cdr3_aa: ASSSVGHQPSNTEAF

v_call: TRBV7-8
d_call: TRBD1
cdr3_length: 13
clone_size: .
cdr3_aa: ASSETGDVLNEQF

v_call: TRBV6-6
d_call: .
cdr3_length: 10
clone_size: .
cdr3_aa: ASRQGANEQY

v_call: TRBV2
d_call: .
cdr3_length: 13
clone_size: .
cdr3_aa: ASSDARKGNSPLH

v_call: TRBV7-9
d_call: .
cdr3_length: 14
clone_size: .
cdr3_aa: ASSLRGFTGANVLT

v_call: TRBV4-2
d_call: TRBD1
cdr3_length: 13
clone_size: .
cdr3_aa: ASSQADRVGTEAF

v_call: TRBV4-1
d_call: .
cdr3_length: 15
clone_size: once
cdr3_aa: ASSQDLGAGGNTEAF

v_call: TRBV12-3/TRBV12-4
d_call: .
cdr3_length: 11
clone_size: .
cdr3_aa: ASTKGSTGELF

v_call: TRBV11-2
d_call: .
cdr3_length: 13
clone_size: .
cdr3_aa: ASSLVMTAQETQY

v_call: TRBV11-2
d_call: TRBD1
cdr3_length: 12
clone_size: .
cdr3_aa: ASSLGRQGETQY

v_call: TRBV6-5
d_call: .
cdr3_length: 11
clone_size: few
cdr3_aa: ASALTRGQPQH

v_call: TRBV30
d_call: .
cdr3_length: 9
clone_size: .
cdr3_aa: AWSVEDEQY

v_call: TRBV11-2
d_call: .
cdr3_length: 14
clone_size: .
cdr3_aa: ASSLFLGGISTEAF

v_call: TRBV18
d_call: .
cdr3_length: 13
clone_size: .
cdr3_aa: ASSLRGSGTGELF

v_call: TRBV18
d_call: .
cdr3_length: 11
clone_size: .
cdr3_aa: ASSPAGNQPQH

v_call: TRBV7-2
d_call: TRBD2
cdr3_length: 13
clone_size: .
cdr3_aa: ASSFRGGATDTQY

v_call: TRBV5-1
d_call: TRBD1
cdr3_length: 12
clone_size: .
cdr3_aa: ASRAGTGGDEQY

v_call: TRBV28
d_call: TRBD1
cdr3_length: 13
clone_size: .
cdr3_aa: ASSPTGAGYYIQY

v_call: TRBV2
d_call: .
cdr3_length: 10
clone_size: .
cdr3_aa: ASSTPDYEQY

v_call: TRBV6-5
d_call: TRBD1
cdr3_length: 13
clone_size: .
cdr3_aa: ASSPSGTGYEKLF

v_call: TRBV28
d_call: .
cdr3_length: 12
clone_size: .
cdr3_aa: ASRPGGARNEQF

v_call: TRBV7-9
d_call: .
cdr3_length: 11
clone_size: .
cdr3_aa: ASSPRGPDEQF

v_call: TRBV2
d_call: .
cdr3_length: 11
clone_size: .
cdr3_aa: ASSEARGAEAF

v_call: TRBV5-4
d_call: .
cdr3_length: 11
clone_size: .
cdr3_aa: ASSSGQLYGYT

v_call: TRBV2
d_call: .
cdr3_length: 13
clone_size: .
cdr3_aa: ASSVQGPGTDTQY

v_call: TRBV3-1/TRBV3-2
d_call: .
cdr3_length: 13
clone_size: .
cdr3_aa: ASSQDRQSPYGYT

v_call: TRBV6-5
d_call: .
cdr3_length: 13
clone_size: .
cdr3_aa: ASSTKQGIDYGYT

v_call: TRBV6-5
d_call: TRBD1
cdr3_length: 12
clone_size: few
cdr3_aa: ASKTPDRGGELF

v_call: TRBV15
d_call: TRBD1
cdr3_length: 14
clone_size: .
cdr3_aa: ATSSLKYRGSPEAF

v_call: TRBV2
d_call: TRBD2
cdr3_length: 12
clone_size: .
cdr3_aa: ASSGLAEAGELF

v_call: TRBV30
d_call: TRBD1
cdr3_length: 13
clone_size: .
cdr3_aa: AWKGQGGPGYGYT

v_call: TRBV5-6
d_call: .
cdr3_length: 11
clone_size: .
cdr3_aa: ASSLVGAETQY

v_call: TRBV28
d_call: .
cdr3_length: 9
clone_size: once
cdr3_aa: ASRGLGKLF

v_call: TRBV27
d_call: TRBD1
cdr3_length: 13
clone_size: .
cdr3_aa: ASSIRDSRQDEQY